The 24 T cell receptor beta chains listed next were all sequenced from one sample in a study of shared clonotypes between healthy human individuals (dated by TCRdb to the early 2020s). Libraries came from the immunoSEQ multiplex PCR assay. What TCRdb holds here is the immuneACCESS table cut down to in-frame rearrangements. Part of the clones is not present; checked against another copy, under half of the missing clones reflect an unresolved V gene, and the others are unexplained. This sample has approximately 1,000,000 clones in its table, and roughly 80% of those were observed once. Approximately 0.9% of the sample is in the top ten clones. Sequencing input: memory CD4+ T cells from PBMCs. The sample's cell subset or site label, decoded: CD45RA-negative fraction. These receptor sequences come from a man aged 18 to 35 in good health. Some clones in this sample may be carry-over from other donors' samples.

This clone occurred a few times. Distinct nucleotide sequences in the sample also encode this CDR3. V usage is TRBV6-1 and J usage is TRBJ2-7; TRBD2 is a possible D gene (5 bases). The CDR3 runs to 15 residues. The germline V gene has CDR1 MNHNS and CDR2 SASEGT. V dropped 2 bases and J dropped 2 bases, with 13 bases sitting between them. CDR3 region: CASSERGGSTYEQYF. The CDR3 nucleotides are TGTGCCAGCAGTGAAAGAGGAGGCAGTACCTACGAGCAGTACTTC.

In nucleotides, the CDR3 is TGTGCCAGCAGTCCACGCGGGGGGCTTCAAGAGACCCAGTACTTC. It translates to CASSPRGGLQETQYF. The V and J genes are TRBV28 and TRBJ2-5, with TRBD2 matching over 8 bases. J was trimmed by 2 bases and V by 5 bases; bases with no gene match: 7. The CDR3 consists of 15 residues. Germline CDR1 is MDHEN and CDR2 is SYDVKM.

The CDR3 region is CASSLSGFGNTIYF. The CDR3 DNA is TGTGCCAGCAGCTTGTCGGGGTTTGGAAACACCATATATTTT. This chain connects TRBV5-4 to TRBJ1-3; D uncertain. The CDR3 sequence is 14 residues long. CDR1 is SGHNT and CDR2 is YYREEE in the germline V gene (reference sequence). The V end lost 1 base, the J end lost 3 bases, and 8 bases lay between the germline ends.

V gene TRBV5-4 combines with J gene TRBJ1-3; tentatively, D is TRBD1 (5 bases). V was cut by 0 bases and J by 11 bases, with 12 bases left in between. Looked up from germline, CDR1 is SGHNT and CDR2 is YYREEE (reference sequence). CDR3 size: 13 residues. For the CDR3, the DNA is TGTGCCAGCAGCTTGGACAGGCCCTCTCCCATATATTTT. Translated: CASSLDRPSPIYF.

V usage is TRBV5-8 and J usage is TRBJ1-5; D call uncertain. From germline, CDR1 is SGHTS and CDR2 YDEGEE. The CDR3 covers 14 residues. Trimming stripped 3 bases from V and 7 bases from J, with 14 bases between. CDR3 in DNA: TGTGCCAGCAGCTCGGGATACAGTAGCCAGCCCCAGCATTTT. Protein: CASSSGYSSQPQHF.

The DNA of the CDR3 is TGCGCCAGCAGCTTGGAACGGTTATATGGCTACACCTTC. As protein: CASSLERLYGYTF. V gene TRBV5-1 combines with J gene TRBJ1-2; D ambiguous. The CDR3 consists of 13 residues. In germline, CDR1 is SGHRS, CDR2 YFSETQ. With 0 bases removed from V and 5 bases from J, the gap between germline ends came to 8 bases.

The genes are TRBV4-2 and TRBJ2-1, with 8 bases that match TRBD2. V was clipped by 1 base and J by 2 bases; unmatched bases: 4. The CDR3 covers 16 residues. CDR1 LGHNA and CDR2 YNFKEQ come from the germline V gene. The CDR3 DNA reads TGTGCCAGCAGCCAAGGGGCGGGAGGACCCTACAATGAGCAGTTCTTC. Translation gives CASSQGAGGPYNEQFF.

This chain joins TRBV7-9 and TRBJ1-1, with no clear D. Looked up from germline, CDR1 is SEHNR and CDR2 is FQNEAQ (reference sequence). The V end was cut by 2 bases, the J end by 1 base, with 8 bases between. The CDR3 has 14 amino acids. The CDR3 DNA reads TGTGCCAGCAGCTTATTCGGAGAGAACACTGAAGCTTTCTTT. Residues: CASSLFGENTEAFF.

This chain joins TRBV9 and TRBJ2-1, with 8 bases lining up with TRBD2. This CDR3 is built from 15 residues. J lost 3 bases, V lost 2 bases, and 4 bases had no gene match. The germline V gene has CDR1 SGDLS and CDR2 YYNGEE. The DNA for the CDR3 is TGTGCCAGCAGCGTGGGGACTAGGGTCTACAATGAGCAGTTCTTC. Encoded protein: CASSVGTRVYNEQFF.

Written as DNA, the CDR3 is TGTGCCAGTAAATATGACTATAGCAATCAGCCCCAGCATTTT. Translation: CASKYDYSNQPQHF. The chain joins TRBV19 to TRBJ1-5; no firm D call. Trimming shortened V by 7 bases and J by 0 bases, and 10 bases separated the two germline ends. Germline CDR1 reads LNHDA; CDR2 reads SQIVND (reference sequence). The CDR3 runs to 14 residues.

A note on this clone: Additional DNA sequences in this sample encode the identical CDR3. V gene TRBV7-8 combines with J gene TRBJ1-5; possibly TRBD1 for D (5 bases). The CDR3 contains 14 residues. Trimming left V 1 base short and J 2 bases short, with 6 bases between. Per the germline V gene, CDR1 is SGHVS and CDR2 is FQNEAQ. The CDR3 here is CASSLGGGNQPQHF. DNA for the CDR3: TGTGCCAGCAGCTTAGGGGGCGGCAATCAGCCCCAGCATTTT.

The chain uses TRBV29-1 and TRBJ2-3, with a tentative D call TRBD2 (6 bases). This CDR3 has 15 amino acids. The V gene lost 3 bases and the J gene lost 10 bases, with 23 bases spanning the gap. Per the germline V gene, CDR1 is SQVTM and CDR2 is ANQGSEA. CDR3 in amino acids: CSVDDPGLWEDAQYF. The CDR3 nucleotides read TGCAGCGTTGACGATCCGGGACTGTGGGAGGATGCGCAGTATTTT.

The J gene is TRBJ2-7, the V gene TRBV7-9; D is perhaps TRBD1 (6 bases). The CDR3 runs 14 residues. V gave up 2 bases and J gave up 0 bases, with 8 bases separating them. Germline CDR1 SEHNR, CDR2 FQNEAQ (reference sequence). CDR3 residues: CASSLRTVSYEQYF. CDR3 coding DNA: TGTGCCAGCAGCTTACGGACAGTCTCCTACGAGCAGTACTTC.

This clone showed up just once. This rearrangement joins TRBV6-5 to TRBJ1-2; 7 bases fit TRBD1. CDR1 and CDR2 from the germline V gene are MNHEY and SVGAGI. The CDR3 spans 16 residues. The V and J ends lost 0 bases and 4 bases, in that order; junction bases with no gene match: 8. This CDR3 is CASSYSPGQLGYGYTF. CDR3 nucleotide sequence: TGTGCCAGCAGTTACTCGCCGGGACAGTTGGGCTATGGCTACACCTTC.

The CDR3, as DNA: TGTGCCAGCAGGGAAACAGGGAGAGAGCAGTACTTC. Translated: CASRETGREQYF. This chain uses TRBV7-3 with TRBJ2-7; perhaps TRBD1 as D (6 bases). There are 12 residues in the CDR3. CDR1 SGHTA and CDR2 FQGTGA come from the germline V gene. V lost 6 bases, J lost 7 bases, and 13 bases lay in between.

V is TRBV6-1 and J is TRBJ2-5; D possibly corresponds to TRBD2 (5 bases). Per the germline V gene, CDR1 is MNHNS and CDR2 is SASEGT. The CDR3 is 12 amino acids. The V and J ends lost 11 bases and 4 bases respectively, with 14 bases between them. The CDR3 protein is CAAPALGETQYF. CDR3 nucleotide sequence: TGTGCCGCTCCAGCACTAGGAGAGACCCAGTACTTC.

In DNA form, the CDR3 reads TGCGCCAGCAGCCCGGACCAAGCCTACGAGCAGTACTTC. It is translated as CASSPDQAYEQYF. The chain uses TRBV5-1 and TRBJ2-7; no firm D call. The CDR3 spans 13 residues. V lost 4 bases, J lost 2 bases, and 10 bases lay in between. The germline V gene has CDR1 SGHRS and CDR2 YFSETQ.

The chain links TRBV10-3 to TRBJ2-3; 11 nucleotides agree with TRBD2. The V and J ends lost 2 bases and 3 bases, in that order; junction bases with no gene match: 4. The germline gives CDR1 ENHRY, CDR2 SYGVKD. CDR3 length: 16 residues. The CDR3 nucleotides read TGTGCCATCAGTGAGGTACTAGCGGGAGTTACAGATACGCAGTATTTT. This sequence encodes CAISEVLAGVTDTQYF.

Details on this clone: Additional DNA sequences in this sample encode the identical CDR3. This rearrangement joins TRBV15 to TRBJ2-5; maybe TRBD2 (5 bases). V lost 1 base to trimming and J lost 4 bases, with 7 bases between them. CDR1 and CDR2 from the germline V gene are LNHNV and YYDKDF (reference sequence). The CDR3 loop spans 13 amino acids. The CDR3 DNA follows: TGTGCCACCAGCAGAGCCCGGGGAGAGACCCAGTACTTC. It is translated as CATSRARGETQYF.

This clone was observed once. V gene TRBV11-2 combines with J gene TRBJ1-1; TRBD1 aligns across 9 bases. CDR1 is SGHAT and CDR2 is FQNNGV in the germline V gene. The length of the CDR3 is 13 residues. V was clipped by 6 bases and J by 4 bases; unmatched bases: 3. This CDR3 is CASRTTGGTEAFF. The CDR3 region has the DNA TGTGCCAGCAGAACGACAGGGGGCACTGAAGCTTTCTTT.

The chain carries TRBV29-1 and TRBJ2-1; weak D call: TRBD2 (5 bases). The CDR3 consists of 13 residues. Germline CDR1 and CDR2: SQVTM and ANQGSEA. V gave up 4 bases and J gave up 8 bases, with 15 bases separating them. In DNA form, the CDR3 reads TGCAGCGTTGGCGGGCTAGGTAGCTATGAGCAGTTCTTC. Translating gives CSVGGLGSYEQFF.

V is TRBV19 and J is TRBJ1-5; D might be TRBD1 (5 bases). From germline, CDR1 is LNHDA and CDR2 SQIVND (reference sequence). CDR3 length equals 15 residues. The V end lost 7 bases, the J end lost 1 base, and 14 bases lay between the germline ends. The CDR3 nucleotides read TGTGCCAGTAACCCACACAGGACCAGCAATCAGCCCCAGCATTTT. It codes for CASNPHRTSNQPQHF.

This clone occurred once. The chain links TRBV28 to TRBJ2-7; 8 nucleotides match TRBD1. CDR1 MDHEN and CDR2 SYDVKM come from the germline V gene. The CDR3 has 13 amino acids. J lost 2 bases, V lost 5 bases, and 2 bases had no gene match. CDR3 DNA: TGTGCCAGCAGTGGACAGGGCCCCTACGAGCAGTACTTC. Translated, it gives CASSGQGPYEQYF. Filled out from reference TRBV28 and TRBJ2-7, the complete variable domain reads DVKVTQSSRYLVKRTGEKVFLECVQDMDHENMFWYRQDPGLGLRLIYFSYDVKMKEKGDIPEGYSVSREKKERFSLILESASTNQTSMYLCASSGQGPYEQYFGPGTRLTVT.

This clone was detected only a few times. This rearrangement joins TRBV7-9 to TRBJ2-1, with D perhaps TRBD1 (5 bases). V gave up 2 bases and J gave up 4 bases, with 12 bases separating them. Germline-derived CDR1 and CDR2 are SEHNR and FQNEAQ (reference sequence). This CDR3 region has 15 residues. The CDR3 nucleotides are TGTGCCAGCAGCTTAAAGCCGGACAAATACAATGAGCAGTTCTTC. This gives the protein CASSLKPDKYNEQFF. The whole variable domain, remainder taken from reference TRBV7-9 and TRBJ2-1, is DTGVSQNPRHKITKRGQNVTFRCDPISEHNRLYWYRQTLGQGPEFLTYFQNEAQLEKSRLLSDRFSAERPKGSFSTLEIQRTEQGDSAMYLCASSLKPDKYNEQFFGPGTRLTVL.